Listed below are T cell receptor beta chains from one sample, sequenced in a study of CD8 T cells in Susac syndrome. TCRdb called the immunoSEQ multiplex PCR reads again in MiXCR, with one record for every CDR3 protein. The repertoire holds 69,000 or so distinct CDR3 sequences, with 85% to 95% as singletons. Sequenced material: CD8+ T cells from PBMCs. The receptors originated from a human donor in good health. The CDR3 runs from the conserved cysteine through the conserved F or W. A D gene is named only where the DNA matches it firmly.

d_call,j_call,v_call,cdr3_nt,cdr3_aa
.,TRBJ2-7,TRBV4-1,TGCGCCAGCAGCCAAGGGCTCTCTTACGAGCAGTACTTC,CASSQGLSYEQYF
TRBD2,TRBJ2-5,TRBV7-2,TGTGCCAGCAGCTCCCCGGCTAGCGGGGGAGAGACCCAGTACTTC,CASSSPASGGETQYF
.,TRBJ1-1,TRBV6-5,TGTGCCAGCACCCCCGGGGGGGGCACTGAAGCTTTCTTT,CASTPGGGTEAFF
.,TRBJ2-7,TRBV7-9,TGTGCCAGCGGGGGAGCTTACGAGCAGTACTTC,CASGGAYEQYF
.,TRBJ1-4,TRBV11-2,TGTGCCAGCAGCTTAGTTCGAGAAAAACTGTTTTTT,CASSLVREKLFF
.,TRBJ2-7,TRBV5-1,TGCGCCAGCAGTCTAACACCCTACGAGCAGTACTTC,CASSLTPYEQYF
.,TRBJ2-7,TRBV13,TGTGCCAGCAACCCCGCGGGGTTCGGAAACGAGCAGTACTTC,CASNPAGFGNEQYF
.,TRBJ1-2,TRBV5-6,TGTGCCAGCAGCGAAGGAGGTTCCTATGGCTACACCTTC,CASSEGGSYGYTF
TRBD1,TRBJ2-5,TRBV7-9,TGTGCCAGCAGCCCACCCGACAGGGAAGTAGAGACCCAGTACTTC,CASSPPDREVETQYF
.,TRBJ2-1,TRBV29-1,TGCAGCGTTGTGGGAAACAATGAGCAGTTCTTC,CSVVGNNEQFF
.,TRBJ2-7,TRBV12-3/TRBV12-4,TGTGCCAGCAGTTTGGGGGCGAACTACGAGCAGTACTTC,CASSLGANYEQYF
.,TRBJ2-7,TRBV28,TGTGCCAGCAGTAGAGCTAGGGACAACGAGCAGTACTTC,CASSRARDNEQYF
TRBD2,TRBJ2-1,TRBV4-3,TGCGCCAGCAGCCAAGGGCGGGGGACTTACAATGAGCAGTTCTTC,CASSQGRGTYNEQFF
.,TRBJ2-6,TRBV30,TGTGCCTGGACCAGCTACTCTGGGGCCAACGTCCTGACTTTC,CAWTSYSGANVLTF
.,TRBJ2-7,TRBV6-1,TGTGCCATTCACTCCGGCTACGAGCAGTACTTC,CAIHSGYEQYF
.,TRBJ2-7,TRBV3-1,TGTGCCAGCAGCCAAGACCATGGCGGGGCCCTCTCGGACGAGCAGTACTTC,CASSQDHGGALSDEQYF